The present T cell receptor (beta chain) was sequenced within a study of blood T cell repertoires in COVID-19. As processed by the authors: From reference gene primer amplification, estimates of nucleated cell counts were derived. Profiling relied on immunoSEQ multiplex PCR, and the TCRdb table lists in-frame clones only, not all of them. Clone size and V and J calls were adopted from that table, with D and trimming inferred from the DNA. The table lists fewer than 150,000 clones, 75% to 85% of them singletons. CDR1 and CDR2 from the germline V gene are MNHNY and SVGAGI (reference sequence). This CDR3 region has 14 residues. V was trimmed by 4 bases and J by 0 bases, leaving 7 bases between them.

The sequenced sample consisted of peripheral blood. The chain combines TRBV6-6 with TRBJ1-5; D gene ambiguous. This receptor was identified in a man aged 45 to 65 with acute or convalescent COVID-19. CDR3 DNA: TGTGCCAGCAGTTGGGCCCATAGCAATCAGCCCCAGCATTTT. Protein: CASSWAHSNQPQHF.